A selection of T cell receptor beta chains follows, all from one sample in a study of blood T cell repertoires in COVID-19. Only in-frame clones appear in the TCRdb table, and some are missing; sequencing was by immunoSEQ multiplex PCR. The data contain hundreds of thousands of clones, roughly 80% of them singletons. The sequencing input was peripheral blood. The receptors originated from an elderly woman with acute or convalescent COVID-19. Each CDR3 is given with its conserved first and last residue. The D gene is left open where the match is weak. Not every row has a clone size; where given, it reads once, few, many or a size class.

d_call	v_call	clone_size	j_call	cdr3_nt	cdr3_aa
TRBD1	TRBV9	-	TRBJ2-1	TGTGCCAGCAGCGTAGAGGGACAGGGGGACAATGAGCAGTTCTTC	CASSVEGQGDNEQFF
-	TRBV3-1/TRBV3-2	-	TRBJ2-4	TGTGCCAGCAGCCAAGATAGTCCCAACCTCCTAGCCAAAAACATTCAGTACTTC	CASSQDSPNLLAKNIQYF
TRBD2	TRBV15	-	TRBJ2-1	TGTGCCACCAGCAGAGATCAATTTGGAACTAGCGGGAGTAACAATGAGCAGTTCTTC	CATSRDQFGTSGSNNEQFF
-	TRBV15	-	TRBJ1-2	TGTGCCACCAGCACAACTTGGACAGTTAACTATGGCTACACCTTC	CATSTTWTVNYGYTF
TRBD1	TRBV2	-	TRBJ1-2	TGTGCCAGCAGCGTACAGGGGGCGGGAGATGGCTACACCTTC	CASSVQGAGDGYTF
-	TRBV6-1	-	TRBJ1-6	TGTGCCAGCAGTGAAGTTCCAGGCCCCTATAATTCACCCCTCCACTTT	CASSEVPGPYNSPLHF
-	TRBV5-6	once	TRBJ1-3	TGTGCCAGCAGCTTGGCCGGGTCCCCCGTTAATGGAAACACCATATATTTT	CASSLAGSPVNGNTIYF
-	TRBV3-1/TRBV3-2	-	TRBJ2-5	TGTGCCAGCTTAGTCGGAGGAGAGACCCAGTACTTC	CASLVGGETQYF
-	TRBV27	-	TRBJ1-5	TGTGCCAGCAGCCTAAACAGACCTTATAGCAATCAGCCCCAGCATTTT	CASSLNRPYSNQPQHF
-	TRBV4-2	-	TRBJ1-3	TGTGCCAGCAGCCAGTCCGGGGCGGGGGGAAACACCATATATTTT	CASSQSGAGGNTIYF
-	TRBV2	-	TRBJ2-7	TGTGCCAGCAGTGACAGCCCAGGGAGGAACGAGCAGTACTTC	CASSDSPGRNEQYF
TRBD1	TRBV4-1	-	TRBJ1-4	TGCGCCAGCAGCCGAAAAGGACAGGGGGTGGATTTCAGTGAGGCGGGGGAAAAACTGTTTTTT	CASSRKGQGVDFSEAGEKLFF
TRBD2	TRBV7-2	once	TRBJ2-7	TGTGCCAGCTCTCTAGCGGCCTCCTACGAGCAGTACTTC	CASSLAASYEQYF
-	TRBV4-1	-	TRBJ2-1	TGCGCCAGCAGCCAACGGAGCGCTGGTGAGCAGTTCTTC	CASSQRSAGEQFF
-	TRBV20-1	-	TRBJ2-1	TGCAGTGCCCTCGGAGGAGAGCAGTTCTTC	CSALGGEQFF
TRBD2	TRBV9	-	TRBJ2-3	TGTGCCAGCAGCACGACCTTAGCGGGAGGCGGTAGGACAGATACGCAGTATTTT	CASSTTLAGGGRTDTQYF
-	TRBV5-6	-	TRBJ2-6	TGTGCCAGCAGCTCGGGATGGTCTGGGGCCAACGTCCTGACTTTC	CASSSGWSGANVLTF
TRBD2	TRBV5-1	-	TRBJ2-1	TGCGCCAGCAGCCCTGCCGGGACTACATACAATGAGCAGTTCTTC	CASSPAGTTYNEQFF
-	TRBV7-9	once	TRBJ2-1	TGTGCCAGCAGCTTAGTACTAGCCGGCTACAATGAGCAGTTCTTC	CASSLVLAGYNEQFF
-	TRBV10-3	-	TRBJ2-7	TGTGCCATCAACCCCAACAAGGACACCTACGAGCAGTACTTC	CAINPNKDTYEQYF
-	TRBV19	-	TRBJ1-4	TGTGCCAGTAGTACCGGACAGACAACTAATGAAAAACTGTTTTTT	CASSTGQTTNEKLFF
TRBD2	TRBV5-6	-	TRBJ2-3	TGTGCCAGCAGCTTGAGGGGACTAGCCTCCACAGATACGCAGTATTTT	CASSLRGLASTDTQYF
-	TRBV14	-	TRBJ2-7	TGTGCCAGCAGCCAAGCCCTCTCCTACGAGCAGTACTTC	CASSQALSYEQYF
TRBD1	TRBV2	-	TRBJ2-1	TGTGCCATCGAAGGGGGCCTATATGAGCAGTTCTTC	CAIEGGLYEQFF
TRBD1	TRBV5-4	few	TRBJ1-6	TGTGCCAGCAGCTCCAGGGACAGGGGGCTTAATTCACCCCTCCACTTT	CASSSRDRGLNSPLHF
-	TRBV7-2	once	TRBJ2-1	TGTGCCAGCAGCTTTTTAGTCGGGTTACACAATGAGCAGTTCTTC	CASSFLVGLHNEQFF
-	TRBV6-1	many	TRBJ2-1	TGTGCCAGCAGTGACCCGGGTTTGGTCAATGAGCAGTTCTTC	CASSDPGLVNEQFF
-	TRBV10-3	once	TRBJ1-5	TGTGCCATCAGTGAGACAGCCAGCAATCAGCCCCAGCATTTT	CAISETASNQPQHF
-	TRBV29-1	-	TRBJ2-3	TGCAGCGCCCTCGACTGGACAGATACGCAGTATTTT	CSALDWTDTQYF
-	TRBV5-1	-	TRBJ2-7	TGCGCCAGCAGCGCACAGGGTACCCACGAGCAGTACTTC	CASSAQGTHEQYF
-	TRBV20-1	-	TRBJ2-1	TGCAGTGTATCCGAGTACAATGAGCAGTTCTTC	CSVSEYNEQFF
TRBD2	TRBV19	-	TRBJ2-2	TGTGCCAGTAGTAGCTCCCCGGGGGGATTAATCGGCGGGGAGCTGTTTTTT	CASSSSPGGLIGGELFF
-	TRBV5-5	-	TRBJ2-7	TGTGCCAGCAGCTTGGTGTCAGGCGAAGTATACGAGCAGTACTTC	CASSLVSGEVYEQYF
TRBD1	TRBV6-1	-	TRBJ2-7	TGTGCCAGCAGTGATCCGGACAGGGGCTACGAGCAGTACTTC	CASSDPDRGYEQYF
-	TRBV2	-	TRBJ2-3	TGTGCCAGCAGGGGGGGGGCCTATACGCAGTATTTT	CASRGGAYTQYF
-	TRBV18	-	TRBJ2-1	TGTGCCAGCTCCCCTCTAGGGGGACGGGACAATGAGCAGTTCTTC	CASSPLGGRDNEQFF
-	TRBV6-5	-	TRBJ1-4	TGTGCCAGCAGTCCGTGGGGCGGCCCCAATGAAAAACTGTTTTTT	CASSPWGGPNEKLFF
TRBD2	TRBV3-1/TRBV3-2	-	TRBJ2-7	TGTGCCAGCAGCTTACAGACTAGCGGGGTATACGAGCAGTACTTC	CASSLQTSGVYEQYF
TRBD1	TRBV5-4	-	TRBJ1-6	TGTGCCAGCAGCGACCGCGGAGGACAGGCATATAATTCACCCCTCCACTTT	CASSDRGGQAYNSPLHF
-	TRBV18	-	TRBJ2-1	TGTGCCAGCTCACCCCCGGGGATCAATGAGCAGTTCTTC	CASSPPGINEQFF
-	TRBV5-8	-	TRBJ2-3	TGTGCCAGCAGCTTGGGGGCAGGCACAGATACGCAGTATTTT	CASSLGAGTDTQYF
-	TRBV19	-	TRBJ1-1	TGTGCCAGTAGTATAGCAGGGGCGCGGAACACTGAAGCTTTCTTT	CASSIAGARNTEAFF
-	TRBV11-2	-	TRBJ2-5	TGTGCCAGCAGCCAGGGCCACCAAGAGACCCAGTACTTC	CASSQGHQETQYF
-	TRBV5-1	few	TRBJ2-3	TGCGCCAGCAGCCTGAATAGCAGAAACACAGATACGCAGTATTTT	CASSLNSRNTDTQYF
-	TRBV2	-	TRBJ1-5	TGTGCCAGCAGCTCAAGAGGGTCACAGAGCAATCAGCCCCAGCATTTT	CASSSRGSQSNQPQHF
TRBD1	TRBV9	-	TRBJ2-3	TGTGCCAGCAGCCCGGGACAGAGCACAGATACGCAGTATTTT	CASSPGQSTDTQYF